This T cell receptor beta chain was profiled in a study of T cell responses to AZD1222 COVID-19 vaccine. General study findings and limits: Repertoires were obtained only post-peak T cell response. CD4 TCRs linked to vaccination spanned spike, dominating at 160-218 and 743-854. Following two doses of AZD1222, Spike-specific TCR breadth and depth rose.

Measured with immunoSEQ multiplex PCR; TCRdb has only the in-frame clones, and not every one. The table shows some 98,000 clones, with approximately 91% occurring only once. To note about this clone: Its target is unknown.

Doses given second, at about 4 or about 12 weeks, were pooled. The CDR3 has 12 amino acids. V lost 1 base and J lost 7, with 7 bases in between. Germline CDR1 and CDR2: SGHAT and FQNNGV. The rearrangement joins TRBV11-2 to TRBJ2-5; D not resolved. Sequenced here: peripheral blood, sampled 28 days after the second AZD1222 dose. This TCR was recovered from an adult who received the AZD1222 COVID-19 vaccine. The DNA for the CDR3 is TGTGCCAGCAGCTTAGCAGTCGGGACCCAGTACTTC. Encoded protein: CASSLAVGTQYF.